This T cell receptor beta chain was identified during a study of blood T cell repertoires in COVID-19. The trim removed 2 bases at V and 6 bases at J, leaving 7 bases unmatched. There are 16 residues in the CDR3. The V gene's germline CDR1 is MDHEN and CDR2 SYDVKM. Measured with immunoSEQ multiplex PCR; TCRdb has only the in-frame clones, and not every one. The sample contains roughly 290,000 clones, approximately 87% of which appear only once. Sequenced material: peripheral blood. This chain connects TRBV28 to TRBJ2-2, with 9 positions matching TRBD1. The TCR was taken from a woman in her forties or fifties who had recovered from COVID-19. The CDR3 here is CASSLPGQGSAGELFF. For the CDR3, the DNA is TGTGCCAGCAGTTTACCCGGACAGGGGTCGGCCGGGGAGCTGTTTTTT.